This T cell receptor beta chain appears in the sequencing data of a study of T cell responses to AZD1222 COVID-19 vaccine. Clones were read by immunoSEQ multiplex PCR, and TCRdb kept only the in-frame ones, dropping some. This repertoire shows more than 95,000 clones, 70% to 85% found once; its top ten account for roughly a quarter. The CDR3 has 13 residues. V gave up 3 bases and J gave up 11 bases, with 16 bases separating them. Germline V gene lookup returns CDR1 SGHVS and CDR2 FQNEAQ. The sequence came from an adult who received the AZD1222 COVID-19 vaccine. V gene TRBV7-8 combines with J gene TRBJ1-1, with D maybe TRBD1 (5 bases). Sequenced here: peripheral blood, sampled 28 days after the second AZD1222 dose. CDR3 in DNA: TGTGCCAGCAGCTTCTCGGGGGAGGCGGACGCTTTCTTT. Translation gives CASSFSGEADAFF.